What follows are 31 T cell receptor beta chains derived from one specimen sequenced in a study of T-cell memory formation after mild COVID-19. TCRdb reprocessed the 5' RACE reads with MiXCR, giving one entry per CDR3 protein. The sample records 430,000 or so distinct CDR3 sequences, 20% to 30% being singletons. Sequences were obtained from PBMCs or a T cell subset sorted from them (not recorded which). All receptors come from an adult woman who had mild COVID-19 (a few samples of this study predate the infection). Cell type and time point are not known.

This chain uses TRBV10-3 with TRBJ2-7; a possible D gene is TRBD1 (5 bases). V lost 0 bases, J lost 6 bases, and 15 bases lay in between. The CDR3 sequence is 15 residues long. In germline, CDR1 is ENHRY, CDR2 SYGVKD. CDR3 residues: CAISESFKGPGEQYF. CDR3 coding DNA: TGTGCCATCAGTGAGTCTTTCAAGGGGCCCGGCGAGCAGTACTTC.

This clonotype was observed a handful of times. This chain joins TRBV20-1 and TRBJ1-1; 8 nucleotides line up with TRBD1. V trimming: 2 bases; J trimming: 5 bases; junction bases outside the gene matches: 4. Germline V gene sequence: CDR1 DFQATT, CDR2 SNEGSKA (reference sequence). This CDR3 has 13 residues. Here the CDR3 DNA reads TGCAGTGCTAGACTACAGGGGGGTACTGAAGCTTTCTTT. It translates to CSARLQGGTEAFF.

V usage is TRBV20-1 and J usage is TRBJ2-5; 12 bases agree with TRBD2. Germline CDR1 and CDR2: DFQATT and SNEGSKA (reference sequence). Trimming took 3 bases from V and 5 from J; bases not matched to a gene: 10. CDR3 length: 16 amino acids. In DNA form, the CDR3 reads TGCAGTGCTAGTGGGCCTAGCGGGAGGGTTGGGGAGACCCAGTACTTC. Protein: CSASGPSGRVGETQYF.

This clonotype was detected only a few times. The chain is built from TRBV30 and TRBJ1-1; tentatively, D is TRBD1 (6 bases). The V gene lost 1 base and the J gene lost 1 base, with 7 bases spanning the gap. The germline CDR1 and CDR2 sequences are GTSNPN and SVGIG (reference sequence). The CDR3 totals 13 residues. The CDR3 coding sequence is TGTGCCTGGAGTGGACAGGCGAACACTGAAGCTTTCTTT. It specifies CAWSGQANTEAFF.

This clonotype was seen only a few times. The chain uses TRBV4-3 and TRBJ2-7; D is undetermined. V was trimmed by 5 bases and J by 3 bases, leaving 17 bases between them. The CDR3 covers 15 residues. The germline gives CDR1 LGHNA, CDR2 YSLEER. The CDR3 bases are TGCGCCAGCAGCGCCTCGGGTCAATGGGGCTACGAGCAGTACTTC. It is translated as CASSASGQWGYEQYF.

V usage is TRBV5-1 and J usage is TRBJ1-5; TRBD1 might be the D (5 bases). CDR3 length equals 12 residues. Germline CDR1 and CDR2: SGHRS and YFSETQ. The V gene lost 7 bases and the J gene lost 5 bases, with 10 bases spanning the gap. The CDR3 region has the DNA TGCGCCAGCCGGGGCAGCGATCAGCCCCAGCATTTT. This codes for CASRGSDQPQHF.

This clonotype appeared many times. V and J are TRBV4-2 and TRBJ1-1, with 7 bases lining up with TRBD1. CDR1 LGHNA and CDR2 YNFKEQ come from the germline V gene. This CDR3 is 13 amino acids long. With V trimmed by 2 bases and J by 4 bases, 1 base remained unmatched. The CDR3 loop is CASSQRQGTEAFF. The CDR3 DNA is TGTGCCAGCAGCCAAAGACAGGGCACTGAAGCTTTCTTT.

The table lists this clonotype with a few counts. V is TRBV5-1 and J is TRBJ2-7; 8 bases are shared with TRBD2. CDR3 length: 16 residues. CDR1 SGHRS and CDR2 YFSETQ come from the germline V gene. V was clipped by 3 bases and J by 1 base; unmatched bases: 9. The CDR3 loop is CASSYSPGGESYEQYF. The CDR3 DNA is TGCGCCAGCAGCTATTCTCCCGGGGGGGAATCCTACGAGCAGTACTTC.

V and J are TRBV19 and TRBJ2-3; the D is unclear. CDR3 length: 12 amino acids. Per the germline V gene, CDR1 is LNHDA and CDR2 is SQIVND (reference sequence). Trimming took 5 bases from V and 7 from J, leaving 10 bases between them. The CDR3 loop is CASSSGRNTQYF. The CDR3 nucleotides are TGTGCCAGTAGTTCCGGTCGGAATACGCAGTATTTT.

The chain joins TRBV12-3 or TRBV12-4 to TRBJ1-5; D unresolved. The CDR3 consists of 13 residues. The V end was cut by 8 bases, the J end by 0 bases, with 8 bases between. The CDR3 protein is CASRGSSNQPQHF. CDR3 coding DNA: TGTGCCAGCCGGGGAAGTAGCAATCAGCCCCAGCATTTT.

The rearrangement links TRBV7-9 to TRBJ2-3, with unresolved D. The CDR3 contains 11 residues. CDR1 is SEHNR, CDR2 FQNEAQ, per germline (reference sequence). Trimming took 8 bases from V and 4 from J, leaving 7 bases between them. CDR3 bases: TGTGCCAGCCATCACGCAGATACGCAGTATTTT. Its translation is CASHHADTQYF.

The chain couples TRBV7-2 to TRBJ2-5, with 10 bases identical to TRBD2. J was trimmed by 4 bases and V by 3 bases; bases with no gene match: 5. CDR1 is SGHTA and CDR2 is FQGNSA in the germline V gene. This CDR3 has 15 residues. In DNA form, the CDR3 reads TGTGCCAGCAGCTTTCTAGCGGGAGTCCGAGAGACCCAGTACTTC. Translating gives CASSFLAGVRETQYF.

The V call is TRBV7-3, the J call TRBJ2-3, with 7 nucleotides matching TRBD1. The junction had 8 bases not matched to a gene; V was cut back by 2 bases and J by 0 bases. This CDR3 comprises 17 residues. Germline lookup yields CDR1 SGHTA and CDR2 FQGTGA. CDR3 amino acids: CASSLLITGDSTDTQYF. The CDR3 DNA reads TGTGCCAGCAGCTTACTTATTACAGGGGATAGCACAGATACGCAGTATTTT. Variable domain in full (rest from reference TRBV7-3 and TRBJ2-3): GAGVSQTPSNKVTEKGKYVELRCDPISGHTALYWYRQSLGQGPEFLIYFQGTGAADDSGLPNDRFFAVRPEGSVSTLKIQRTERGDSAVYLCASSLLITGDSTDTQYFGPGTRLTVL.

J is TRBJ2-2 and V is TRBV5-5, with 11 nucleotides matching TRBD2. Trimming cost V 4 bases and J 4 bases; bases outside gene matches: 6. The CDR3 runs 16 residues. The germline V gene has CDR1 SGHKS and CDR2 YYEKEE (reference sequence). The CDR3 DNA reads as TGTGCCAGCAGCCTTAGCGGGGGGGCAAGCACCGGGGAGCTGTTTTTT. It specifies CASSLSGGASTGELFF.

This clonotype was detected a few times. The chain has TRBV30 and TRBJ1-1; D is undetermined. The germline gives CDR1 GTSNPN, CDR2 SVGIG (reference sequence). CDR3 length: 12 residues. Trimming left V 0 bases short and J 12 bases short, with 14 bases between. The CDR3 sequence: CAWSVTGRSPFF. CDR3 DNA sequence: TGTGCCTGGAGTGTAACGGGAAGGTCTCCTTTCTTT.

This clonotype was detected only a few times. The rearrangement links TRBV7-2 to TRBJ1-6; 7 bases agree with TRBD1. Trimming at V came to 0 bases and at J to 8 bases, leaving 4 bases not matched to a gene. Germline V lookup: CDR1 SGHTA, CDR2 FQGNSA. CDR3 length equals 15 residues. CDR3 sequence: CASSLAGTEDSPLHF. As DNA, the CDR3 is TGTGCCAGCAGCTTAGCGGGGACAGAAGATTCACCCCTCCACTTT.

The chain joins TRBV19 to TRBJ2-1, with D perhaps matching TRBD1 (6 bases). Germline CDR1 and CDR2: LNHDA and SQIVND (reference sequence). V was clipped by 6 bases and J by 4 bases, with 10 bases between them. The CDR3 has 13 residues. CDR3 DNA: TGTGCCAGTAGAGGGGGAGCTTACAATGAGCAGTTCTTC. Translated: CASRGGAYNEQFF. The full variable domain, with the rest looked up from reference TRBV19 and TRBJ2-1, is DGGITQSPKYLFRKEGQNVTLSCEQNLNHDAMYWYRQDPGQGLRLIYYSQIVNDFQKGDIAEGYSVSREKKESFPLTVTSAQKNPTAFYLCASRGGAYNEQFFGPGTRLTVL.

The sample holds a few counts of this clonotype. The chain uses TRBV12-3 or TRBV12-4 and TRBJ2-1; TRBD1 matches at 7 bases. The CDR3 runs 14 residues. Trimming cost V 7 bases and J 8 bases; bases outside gene matches: 11. The CDR3 spells CASTPDRAPHEQFF. The DNA of the CDR3 is TGTGCCAGCACCCCAGACAGGGCACCACATGAGCAGTTCTTC.

This clonotype was counted only a few times. The chain links TRBV20-1 to TRBJ2-3; 13 bases map to TRBD2. The CDR3 is 18 residues long. Germline V CDR1 and CDR2: DFQATT, SNEGSKA (reference sequence). V was pared by 1 base and J by 7 bases, with 14 bases of the junction left unmatched. In DNA form, the CDR3 reads TGCAGTGCTAGAGGCCATTCGGGGACTAGCGGGGCAACAAATACGCAGTATTTT. Protein sequence: CSARGHSGTSGATNTQYF.

This clonotype turned up a few times. The chain has TRBV6-2 or TRBV6-3 and TRBJ2-5, with D possibly TRBD2 on 6 matching bases. In germline, CDR1 is MNHEY, CDR2 SVGEGT. V was shortened by 2 bases and J by 5 bases, with 18 bases between the two germline ends. The CDR3 is 16 residues long. In nucleotides, the CDR3 is TGTGCCAGCAGTTACACGCGGGGAGCCGCGTACGAGACCCAGTACTTC. Protein product: CASSYTRGAAYETQYF.

This clonotype has a count of ten or more. The CDR3 loop reads CASSDDGTGVGETQYF. In nucleotides, the CDR3 is TGTGCCAGCAGTGATGACGGGACAGGGGTCGGTGAGACCCAGTACTTC. The rearrangement links TRBV2 to TRBJ2-5; TRBD1 matches 10 bases. The V segment lost 3 bases and the J segment 5 bases; nucleotides outside the gene matches: 9. The CDR3 runs to 16 residues. Germline V gives CDR1 SNHLY, CDR2 FYNNEI. Looking up the rest from reference TRBV2 and TRBJ2-5 gives the full variable domain: EPEVTQTPSHQVTQMGQEVILRCVPISNHLYFYWYRQILGQKVEFLVSFYNNEISEKSEIFDDQFSVERPDGSNFTLKIRSTKLEDSAMYFCASSDDGTGVGETQYFGPGTRLLVL.

The rearrangement links TRBV20-1 to TRBJ1-2, with 7 bases aligning to TRBD1. V lost 0 bases and J lost 0; bases outside the gene matches: 10. Germline V lookup: CDR1 DFQATT, CDR2 SNEGSKA (reference sequence). The CDR3 is 17 residues long. The CDR3 coding sequence is TGCAGTGCTAGAGACCCATCCGTGGGGACAGCTAACTATGGCTACACCTTC. It translates to CSARDPSVGTANYGYTF.

This clonotype was detected only a few times. J is TRBJ2-3 and V is TRBV19, with D maybe TRBD2 (5 bases). The CDR3 runs 16 residues. V lost 1 base and J lost 0, with 11 bases in between. Germline values: CDR1 LNHDA, CDR2 SQIVND (reference sequence). CDR3: CASSIGGGFSTDTQYF. The CDR3 region has the DNA TGTGCCAGTAGTATAGGAGGAGGTTTCAGCACAGATACGCAGTATTTT.

This rearrangement joins TRBV9 to TRBJ1-4; D perhaps matches TRBD1 (5 bases). With 3 bases removed from V and 8 bases from J, the gap between germline ends came to 14 bases. This CDR3 is built from 14 residues. CDR1 is SGDLS and CDR2 is YYNGEE in the germline V gene. The CDR3 nucleotides read TGTGCCAGCAGCGACGGGGCCCACGAGGAAAAACTGTTTTTT. Its protein product is CASSDGAHEEKLFF.

This clonotype was counted between two and nine times. The chain couples TRBV29-1 to TRBJ2-3, with D perhaps matching TRBD2 (6 bases). With 2 bases removed from V and 4 bases from J, the gap between germline ends came to 16 bases. Germline V gene data show CDR1 as SQVTM and CDR2 as ANQGSEA. CDR3 length: 15 amino acids. CDR3: CSVEQFGGAADTQYF. The CDR3 nucleotides read TGCAGCGTTGAACAATTCGGCGGGGCGGCAGATACGCAGTATTTT.

This clonotype appeared a few times. The chain uses TRBV5-4 and TRBJ2-5; possibly TRBD2 for D (5 bases). The CDR3 is made up of 14 amino acids. V was clipped by 3 bases and J by 5 bases, with 14 bases between them. Per the germline V gene, CDR1 is SGHNT and CDR2 is YYREEE (reference sequence). CDR3 sequence reads: CASSSWRGMETQYF. CDR3 DNA: TGTGCCAGCAGCTCCTGGCGAGGGATGGAGACCCAGTACTTC.

This clonotype appeared a few times. V is TRBV7-6 and J is TRBJ2-1, with 15 nucleotides matching TRBD2. The V segment lost 2 bases and the J segment 4 bases; nucleotides outside the gene matches: 15. CDR1 is SGHVS and CDR2 is FNYEAQ in the germline V gene. The CDR3 totals 21 residues. CDR3 loop: CASSLYPAGLAGGLRYNEQFF. CDR3 nucleotides: TGTGCCAGCAGCTTATATCCCGCTGGACTAGCGGGAGGGCTTCGGTACAATGAGCAGTTCTTC.

This chain uses TRBV11-3 with TRBJ1-2, with 8 bases identical to TRBD1. This CDR3 comprises 13 residues. The germline CDR1 and CDR2 sequences are SGHNT and YENEEA. Trimming at V came to 1 base and at J to 7 bases, leaving 2 bases not matched to a gene. The CDR3 DNA is TGTGCCAGCAGCTTAGCCGACAGGGGTGGCTACACCTTC. Translating it yields CASSLADRGGYTF.

This clonotype was observed a few times. This CDR3 is CASSLRLSFGKADTQYF. The CDR3 region has the DNA TGTGCCAGCAGCTTACGACTGTCGTTTGGGAAGGCAGATACGCAGTATTTT. V gene TRBV7-2 combines with J gene TRBJ2-3, with D unclear. The CDR3 extends over 17 amino acids. V was trimmed by 2 bases and J by 4 bases, leaving 19 bases between them. Germline loops: CDR1 SGHTA, CDR2 FQGNSA.

The sample holds a few counts of this clonotype. V and J are TRBV20-1 and TRBJ2-2, with 13 bases aligning to TRBD2. Looked up from germline, CDR1 is DFQATT and CDR2 is SNEGSKA (reference sequence). Germline trimming cut 5 bases from V and 7 bases from J; bases unmatched to any gene: 1. The CDR3 spans 13 residues. Here the CDR3 reads CSARLAGGGELFF. CDR3 nucleotides: TGCAGTGCTCGACTAGCGGGGGGCGGGGAGCTGTTTTTT.

CDR3: CASSRGDTMNTEAFF. CDR3 sequence (DNA): TGTGCCAGTAGTAGAGGGGACACGATGAACACTGAAGCTTTCTTT. The V call is TRBV19, the J call TRBJ1-1; D is perhaps TRBD1 (6 bases). Germline lookup yields CDR1 LNHDA and CDR2 SQIVND (reference sequence). With 4 bases removed from V and 0 bases from J, the gap between germline ends came to 12 bases. The CDR3 contains 15 residues.